These 10 T cell receptor beta chains came from one sample sequenced in a study of shared clonotypes between healthy human individuals. Profiling relied on immunoSEQ multiplex PCR, and the TCRdb table lists in-frame clones only, not all of them. The sample lists around 1.5 million clones, 95% to 99% occurring once. Sequencing was carried out using naive CD4+ T cells sorted from blood. The subset here: CD45RA+ positively selected. The receptors derive from a man aged 25 to 45 in good health.

CDR3: CASSTPTLRGDYGYTF. The CDR3 DNA reads as TGTGCCAGCAGCACGCCGACACTGAGGGGGGACTATGGCTACACCTTC. The rearrangement links TRBV5-4 to TRBJ1-2; weak D call: TRBD1 (6 bases). Germline V gene data show CDR1 as SGHNT and CDR2 as YYREEE (reference sequence). This CDR3 region has 16 residues. V was trimmed by 4 bases and J by 3 bases, leaving 19 bases between them.

V and J are TRBV25-1 and TRBJ2-5, with D uncertain. This CDR3 contains 15 residues. Trimming cost V 3 bases and J 1 base, with 12 bases left between them. Germline V gene data show CDR1 as MGHDK and CDR2 as SYGVNS. The CDR3, as DNA: TGTGCCAGCAGTGATTGGACGGCCGCCCAAGAGACCCAGTACTTC. Its protein is CASSDWTAAQETQYF.

V and J are TRBV28 and TRBJ1-5, with 8 positions matching TRBD1. The trim removed 5 bases at V and 1 base at J, leaving 7 bases unmatched. The germline gives CDR1 MDHEN, CDR2 SYDVKM. This CDR3 has 16 amino acids. The CDR3 nucleotides read TGTGCCAGCAGTCTTACGACAGGGGACAGCAATCAGCCCCAGCATTTT. Encoded protein: CASSLTTGDSNQPQHF.

In DNA form, the CDR3 reads TGTGCCAGCAGCTCTGGGACTAGCGGGAGCCGCACAGATACGCAGTATTTT. Translation: CASSSGTSGSRTDTQYF. The chain has TRBV7-8 and TRBJ2-3; 14 bases align to TRBD2. CDR1 and CDR2 from the germline V gene are SGHVS and FQNEAQ. After removal of 4 bases from V and 1 base from J, the junction contained 4 bases not matched to a gene. There are 17 residues in the CDR3.

CDR3 residues: CASGFSGNGYTF. Here the CDR3 DNA reads TGTGCTAGTGGTTTCTCAGGGAATGGCTACACCTTC. The V call is TRBV12-5, the J call TRBJ1-2, with D possibly being TRBD1 (5 bases). V lost 3 bases, J lost 6 bases, and 8 bases lay in between. CDR1 is LGHNT and CDR2 is FRNRAP in the germline V gene. This CDR3 comprises 12 residues.

The chain joins TRBV15 to TRBJ2-7; the match to TRBD1 covers 7 bases. CDR1 is LNHNV and CDR2 is YYDKDF in the germline V gene (reference sequence). Germline trimming cut 5 bases from V and 5 bases from J; bases unmatched to any gene: 12. The CDR3 length is 15 residues. Here the CDR3 reads CATSLDRVGWNEQYF. CDR3 DNA: TGTGCCACCAGCCTTGACAGGGTAGGATGGAACGAGCAGTACTTC.

The V gene is TRBV28, the J gene TRBJ1-2, with D unresolved. In germline, CDR1 is MDHEN, CDR2 SYDVKM. CDR3 size: 13 residues. Trimming removed 2 bases from V and 4 bases from J, with 8 bases in between. The CDR3 loop is CASSLSESYGYTF. The CDR3 coding sequence is TGTGCCAGCAGTTTAAGTGAAAGCTATGGCTACACCTTC.

This clone has only one observation. The V and J genes are TRBV7-2 and TRBJ1-1; D perhaps matches TRBD1 (5 bases). V was pared by 5 bases and J by 0 bases, with 13 bases between. The V gene's germline CDR1 is SGHTA and CDR2 FQGNSA. The CDR3 totals 15 residues. CDR3 DNA: TGTGCCAGCAGCCCCCAGGGCGACATGAACACTGAAGCTTTCTTT. Amino acids: CASSPQGDMNTEAFF.

This clone appeared a single time. The chain recombines TRBV7-2 with TRBJ1-2; maybe TRBD1 (6 bases). The CDR3 sequence is 13 residues long. The V gene lost 0 bases and the J gene lost 8 bases, with 10 bases spanning the gap. Germline lookup yields CDR1 SGHTA and CDR2 FQGNSA. As DNA, the CDR3 is TGTGCCAGCAGCTTAGCGGGGGGCCCAGGCTACACCTTC. Protein: CASSLAGGPGYTF.

The CDR3 sequence is CASNFREQGSEQYF. As DNA, the CDR3 is TGTGCCAGCAATTTCCGGGAGCAAGGTTCGGAGCAGTACTTC. The rearrangement uses TRBV28 and TRBJ2-7; a possible D gene is TRBD2 (6 bases). This CDR3 has 14 amino acids. The V end lost 7 bases, the J end lost 7 bases, and 20 bases lay between the germline ends. The germline gives CDR1 MDHEN, CDR2 SYDVKM.